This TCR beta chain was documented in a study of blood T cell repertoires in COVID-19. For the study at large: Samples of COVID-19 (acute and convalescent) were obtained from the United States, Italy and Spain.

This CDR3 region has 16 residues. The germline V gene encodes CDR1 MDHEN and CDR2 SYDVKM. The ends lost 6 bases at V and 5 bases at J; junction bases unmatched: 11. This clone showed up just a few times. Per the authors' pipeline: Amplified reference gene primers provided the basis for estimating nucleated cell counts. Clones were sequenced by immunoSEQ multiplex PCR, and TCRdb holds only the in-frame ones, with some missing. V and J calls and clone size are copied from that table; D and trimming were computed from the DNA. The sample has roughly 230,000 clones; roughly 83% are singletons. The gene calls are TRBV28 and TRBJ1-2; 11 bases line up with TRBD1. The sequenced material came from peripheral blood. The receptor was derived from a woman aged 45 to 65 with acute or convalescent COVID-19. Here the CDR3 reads CASSKSPGQGEYGYTF. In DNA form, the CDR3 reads TGTGCCAGCAGCAAATCACCGGGACAGGGGGAGTATGGCTACACCTTC.